The clone carrying this TCR beta chain was counted at least ten times. Its matching antigen is unknown. The sample comes from a study of regulatory T cells in long-lasting Graves disease. The time point here: newly diagnosed GD, antithyroid drugs for less than 3 months. RNA isolated from PBMCs was used to make the TCR library. Patients all came to the study from an endocrinology department in Xi'an, China. Study-level points and caveats: Persistent disease was characterized by preferential usage of TRBV28, TRBJ1-2 and TRBJ2-5.

Germline CDR1 DFQATT, CDR2 SNEGSKA (reference sequence). Trimming took 5 bases from V and 7 from J; bases not matched to a gene: 8. The CDR3 sequence is 13 residues long. CDR3 regions were amplified by Arm-PCR using iRepertoire HTBI primers to build TCR beta libraries. TCRdb reanalysed the multiplex PCR reads using MiXCR and keeps one entry per CDR3 protein. The sample includes 450,000 to 600,000 distinct CDR3 sequences, roughly 15% of them seen just once. The sample was also reused in another study, on T cells in Graves' hyperthyroidism and ophthalmopathy. As that study records: Researchers defined stable Graves' hyperthyroidism as no ophthalmopathy progression within 18 months. Also found in blood were most expanded thyroid clonotypes above 0.001.

The TCR was taken from a man in his forties or fifties with Graves disease. This chain links TRBV20-1 with TRBJ1-1; TRBD1 matches 9 bases. The starting material was peripheral blood mononuclear cells (PBMCs), obtained at new diagnosis, from a patient treated with antithyroid drugs. The CDR3 DNA is TGCAGTGCTCCCGGGACAGGGTTCGGTGAAGCTTTCTTT. Translated, it gives CSAPGTGFGEAFF.